The clone carrying this TCR beta chain has a handful of counts. Its matching antigen is unknown. PCR primers comprised 60 Vbeta and 13 Jbeta primers. Measured with immunoSEQ multiplex PCR; TCRdb has only the in-frame clones, and not every one. The sample consists of some 120,000 clones, over 70% of them appearing once. The CDR3 extends over 11 amino acids. Germline V gives CDR1 MNHEY, CDR2 SVGAGI. Trimming removed 8 bases from V and 5 bases from J, with 9 bases in between. These data come from a study of cytomegalovirus exposure and HLA in healthy donors. Study results and caveats: A reported reduction in N-insertions relative to the 666-donor mean was seen in an Asian-associated ancestry cluster in a later analysis. The study labeled fewer than 200 TCR beta chains cytomegalovirus-associated.

The donors, nominally healthy at sampling, likely had unrecorded immune exposures. The source of this sequence is a female donor in good health and CMV-seronegative. The specimen was PBMCs. The chain carries TRBV6-5 and TRBJ1-1, with a tentative D call TRBD1 (6 bases). This CDR3 reads CASGRGTEAFF. DNA for the CDR3: TGTGCCAGCGGAAGGGGGACTGAAGCTTTCTTT.